The next 31 T cell receptor beta chains were all read from a single sample in a study of cytomegalovirus exposure and HLA in healthy donors. PCR was performed using 60 Vbeta and 13 Jbeta primers. Data came from immunoSEQ multiplex PCR; TCRdb stores just in-frame clones and leaves some out. This sample has 150,000 to 200,000 clones, with 80% found just once. The material sequenced was PBMCs. The receptors shown here come from a man aged 30 to 39 in good health and CMV-seropositive.

This chain connects TRBV2 to TRBJ1-2; 7 bases align to TRBD1. The length of the CDR3 is 16 residues. Germline V gene data show CDR1 as SNHLY and CDR2 as FYNNEI. J lost 3 bases, V lost 6 bases, and 13 bases had no gene match. CDR3 amino acids: CASSHIPQTGDYGYTF. CDR3 nucleotides: TGTGCCAGCAGCCACATACCTCAAACAGGGGACTATGGCTACACCTTC.

The V call is TRBV6-4, the J call TRBJ2-1; TRBD1 matches at 10 bases. Unmatched junction bases numbered 5, after V lost 4 bases and J lost 8 bases. This CDR3 is built from 14 residues. Germline V lookup: CDR1 MRHNA, CDR2 SNTAGT. DNA of the CDR3: TGTGCCAGCAGTGGGGGACAGGGGACCGATGAGCAGTTCTTC. It yields the protein CASSGGQGTDEQFF.

CDR3 sequence reads: CAWSARPSYNEQFF. The CDR3 region has the DNA TGTGCCTGGAGTGCGCGCCCCTCCTACAATGAGCAGTTCTTC. This chain connects TRBV30 to TRBJ2-1; no clear D. In germline, CDR1 is GTSNPN, CDR2 SVGIG (reference sequence). The CDR3 has 14 amino acids. Trimming pared 1 base from V and 0 bases from J, leaving 7 bases between.

The V call is TRBV2, the J call TRBJ2-7, with 12 positions matching TRBD2. The CDR3 spans 15 residues. Germline V CDR1 and CDR2: SNHLY, FYNNEI. After removal of 6 bases from V and 4 bases from J, the junction contained 7 bases not matched to a gene. The CDR3 DNA follows: TGTGCCAGCAGACCACTAGCGGGGGGAACTTACGAGCAGTACTTC. It translates to CASRPLAGGTYEQYF. The full variable domain, in which reference TRBV2 and TRBJ2-7 provide the parts outside the CDR3, is EPEVTQTPSHQVTQMGQEVILRCVPISNHLYFYWYRQILGQKVEFLVSFYNNEISEKSEIFDDQFSVERPDGSNFTLKIRSTKLEDSAMYFCASRPLAGGTYEQYFGPGTRLTVT.

The V gene is TRBV5-4, the J gene TRBJ2-5, with D possibly matching TRBD2 (6 bases). The V end lost 3 bases, the J end lost 4 bases, and 10 bases lay between the germline ends. There are 13 residues in the CDR3. The V gene's germline CDR1 is SGHNT and CDR2 YYREEE (reference sequence). CDR3 loop: CASSWGVGETQYF. The CDR3 DNA is TGTGCCAGCAGCTGGGGGGTTGGAGAGACCCAGTACTTC.

Regarding this clone: At one end, the junction sequence differs from germline, possibly due to a read error. The V and J genes are TRBV7-9 and TRBJ2-5, with TRBD2 identical over 9 bases. The CDR3 runs to 17 residues. Germline V gene lookup returns CDR1 SEHNR and CDR2 FQNEAQ (reference sequence). CDR3: CSSTPRGIAGVQETQYF. CDR3 nucleotide sequence: TGTTCCAGCACCCCTCGGGGGATAGCGGGGGTACAAGAGACCCAGTACTTC.

V gene TRBV7-3 combines with J gene TRBJ2-1; TRBD2 agrees at 7 bases. With 2 bases clipped from V and 5 bases from J, the junction kept 3 bases outside the gene matches. There are 14 residues in the CDR3. The germline CDR1 and CDR2 sequences are SGHTA and FQGTGA. The CDR3 bases are TGTGCCAGCAGCTTAGCGGGAGCCAACAATGAGCAGTTCTTC. Protein product: CASSLAGANNEQFF.

V is TRBV6-1 and J is TRBJ1-5, with D possibly being TRBD1 (6 bases). The V and J ends lost 7 bases and 7 bases respectively, with 17 bases between them. Germline values: CDR1 MNHNS, CDR2 SASEGT. The CDR3 runs to 14 residues. The CDR3 sequence: CASTTGRVGQPQHF. Written as DNA, the CDR3 is TGTGCCAGCACGACAGGTAGGGTTGGCCAGCCCCAGCATTTT.

CDR3 sequence: CASSRRDRVPNTEAFF. For the CDR3, the DNA is TGTGCCAGCAGCCGAAGGGACAGGGTCCCGAACACTGAAGCTTTCTTT. The V call is TRBV14, the J call TRBJ1-1, with 9 bases aligning to TRBD1. With V trimmed by 4 bases and J by 1 base, 7 bases remained unmatched. CDR1 and CDR2 from the germline V gene are SGHDN and FVKESK. The CDR3 sequence is 16 residues long.

The genes are TRBV5-1 and TRBJ1-1, with a possible D match to TRBD1 (5 bases). Germline CDR1 SGHRS, CDR2 YFSETQ. Deletions cut 5 bases from V and 7 bases from J, with 12 bases between. The CDR3 sequence is 12 residues long. In nucleotides, the CDR3 is TGCGCCAGCAGTTCCATGGGGGGTGAAGCTTTCTTT. It is translated as CASSSMGGEAFF. Filled out from reference TRBV5-1 and TRBJ1-1, the complete variable domain reads KAGVTQTPRYLIKTRGQQVTLSCSPISGHRSVSWYQQTPGQGLQFLFEYFSETQRNKGNFPGRFSGRQFSNSRSEMNVSTLELGDSALYLCASSSMGGEAFFGQGTRLTVV.

The chain uses TRBV28 and TRBJ2-7, with 7 bases aligning to TRBD2. Germline lookup yields CDR1 MDHEN and CDR2 SYDVKM. The CDR3 sequence is 15 residues long. V was pared by 2 bases and J by 1 base, with 5 bases of the junction left unmatched. The CDR3 region is CASSLMGGPSYEQYF. CDR3 sequence (DNA): TGTGCCAGCAGTTTAATGGGAGGGCCGTCCTACGAGCAGTACTTC.

The rearrangement uses TRBV11-2 and TRBJ2-7; TRBD1 agrees at 8 bases. Trimming cost V 7 bases and J 3 bases; bases outside gene matches: 8. There are 14 residues in the CDR3. Germline assignment: CDR1 SGHAT and CDR2 FQNNGV. CDR3 sequence (DNA): TGTGCCAGCACCACCGGGACAGGTTACTACGAGCAGTACTTC. Translated, it gives CASTTGTGYYEQYF.

V usage is TRBV4-1 and J usage is TRBJ1-4, with D tentatively TRBD1 (6 bases). The CDR3 runs to 15 residues. V lost 3 bases to trimming and J lost 10 bases, with 18 bases between them. Germline lookup yields CDR1 MGHRA and CDR2 YSYEKL. CDR3 region: CASSQDSARPGKLFF. In DNA form, the CDR3 reads TGCGCCAGCAGCCAGGACAGTGCTAGACCGGGAAAACTGTTTTTT.

The genes are TRBV27 and TRBJ2-5; possible D gene TRBD1, 6 bases. The better agreement between TRBJ2-7 and the DNA end casts doubt on the J call. This CDR3 has 15 amino acids. The germline gives CDR1 MNHEY, CDR2 SMNVEV (reference sequence). CDR3 sequence reads: CASSFYRETSYEQYF. The CDR3 DNA reads as TGTGCCAGCAGTTTTTACAGGGAGACCTCCTACGAGCAGTACTTC.

The chain employs TRBV5-1 and TRBJ1-1; D uncertain. The germline gives CDR1 SGHRS, CDR2 YFSETQ. V lost 1 base and J 0 bases, leaving 10 bases between the germline ends. This CDR3 contains 15 residues. The CDR3 sequence: CASSLSTVMNTEAFF. CDR3 coding DNA: TGCGCCAGCAGCTTGAGTACAGTAATGAACACTGAAGCTTTCTTT.

The rearrangement uses TRBV5-1 and TRBJ2-1; TRBD2 matches 8 bases. The ends lost 4 bases at V and 0 bases at J; junction bases unmatched: 9. This CDR3 spans 17 amino acids. CDR1 is SGHRS, CDR2 YFSETQ, per germline. CDR3 sequence reads: CASSMSSGWSSYNEQFF. The CDR3 nucleotides read TGCGCCAGCAGCATGTCTAGCGGGTGGAGCTCCTACAATGAGCAGTTCTTC. The full variable domain, in which reference TRBV5-1 and TRBJ2-1 provide the parts outside the CDR3, is KAGVTQTPRYLIKTRGQQVTLSCSPISGHRSVSWYQQTPGQGLQFLFEYFSETQRNKGNFPGRFSGRQFSNSRSEMNVSTLELGDSALYLCASSMSSGWSSYNEQFFGPGTRLTVL.

V is TRBV4-1 and J is TRBJ2-1; possibly TRBD1 for D (6 bases). Germline values: CDR1 MGHRA, CDR2 YSYEKL. The CDR3 is 16 residues long. Between the trimmed V and J ends, which lost 1 base and 12 bases, there was a span of 22 bases. CDR3 bases: TGCGCCAGCAGCCAAGGCCCCGGACAGACCTTATTAGGGCAGTTCTTC. This encodes CASSQGPGQTLLGQFF.

CDR3 amino acids: CAWSVGRLAKNIQYF. The DNA of the CDR3 is TGTGCCTGGAGTGTAGGCAGGCTGGCCAAAAACATTCAGTACTTC. This chain connects TRBV30 to TRBJ2-4; D is unresolved. Germline V lookup: CDR1 GTSNPN, CDR2 SVGIG (reference sequence). The CDR3 consists of 15 residues. V lost 0 bases and J 1 base, leaving 10 bases between the germline ends.

The chain carries TRBV19 and TRBJ1-2, with D uncertain. CDR3 length: 10 amino acids. V was cut by 10 bases and J by 3 bases, with 6 bases left in between. CDR1 and CDR2 from the germline V gene are LNHDA and SQIVND (reference sequence). In nucleotides, the CDR3 is TGTGCCACCGGAGACTATGGCTACACCTTC. Protein: CATGDYGYTF.

This clone showed up just a few times. The J gene is TRBJ1-1, the V gene TRBV6-1; D gene unclear. The CDR3 spans 11 residues. CDR1 MNHNS and CDR2 SASEGT come from the germline V gene. V was shortened by 8 bases and J by 1 base, with 5 bases between the two germline ends. The CDR3 reads CASGENTEAFF. The CDR3 bases are TGTGCCAGCGGAGAGAACACTGAAGCTTTCTTT.

The V gene is TRBV5-1, the J gene TRBJ2-2, with 13 bases that match TRBD2. The V gene's germline CDR1 is SGHRS and CDR2 YFSETQ. The CDR3 consists of 19 residues. The junction had 13 bases not matched to a gene; V was cut back by 4 bases and J by 4 bases. The CDR3 DNA reads TGCGCCAGCAGCCGTCTCTGGACTAGCGGGAGACGTAGCACCGGGGAGCTGTTTTTT. It is translated as CASSRLWTSGRRSTGELFF.

This chain joins TRBV5-6 and TRBJ2-1; TRBD2 aligns across 13 bases. The germline gives CDR1 SGHDT, CDR2 YYEEEE. Germline trimming cut 4 bases from V and 9 bases from J; bases unmatched to any gene: 4. This CDR3 is built from 14 residues. CDR3: CASSAGLAGLEQFF. CDR3 DNA: TGTGCCAGCAGCGCGGGACTAGCGGGGCTTGAGCAGTTCTTC.

The chain carries TRBV7-3 and TRBJ2-1; D is undetermined. From germline, CDR1 is SGHTA and CDR2 FQGTGA. Trimming took off 2 bases at V and 0 bases at J, with 5 bases between the two ends. The CDR3 totals 14 residues. The CDR3 loop reads CASSLVFSYNEQFF. DNA of the CDR3: TGTGCCAGCAGCTTAGTCTTCTCCTACAATGAGCAGTTCTTC.

In its sample, this clone was seen a few times. The chain links TRBV28 to TRBJ2-5; D possibly corresponds to TRBD1 (5 bases). Trimming took 1 base from V and 0 from J, leaving 9 bases between them. The length of the CDR3 is 15 residues. CDR1 is MDHEN, CDR2 SYDVKM, per germline. The CDR3 loop is CASSLYGRDQETQYF. The CDR3 region has the DNA TGTGCCAGCAGTTTATATGGCAGGGACCAAGAGACCCAGTACTTC.

The J gene is TRBJ1-2, the V gene TRBV9; D is uncertain. This CDR3 is 16 amino acids long. V lost 3 bases, J lost 3 bases, and 18 bases lay in between. Per the germline V gene, CDR1 is SGDLS and CDR2 is YYNGEE. Here the CDR3 reads CASSAQTPSGDYGYTF. The CDR3 nucleotides are TGTGCCAGCAGCGCCCAAACACCCTCAGGTGACTATGGCTACACCTTC. Drawing the rest from reference TRBV9 and TRBJ1-2, the complete variable domain is DSGVTQTPKHLITATGQRVTLRCSPRSGDLSVYWYQQSLDQGLQFLIQYYNGEERAKGNILERFSAQQFPDLHSELNLSSLELGDSALYFCASSAQTPSGDYGYTFGSGTRLTVV.

This clone was picked up one time. The chain couples TRBV18 to TRBJ2-5; 10 nucleotides line up with TRBD1. The J call is uncertain, as TRBJ2-7 better fits the DNA end. CDR3 length: 16 residues. Germline assignment: CDR1 KGHSH and CDR2 LQKENI. CDR3 nucleotide sequence: TGTGCCAGCTCCCCCCCAAAGACAGGGGGCTACTACGAGCAGTACTTC. Translated, it gives CASSPPKTGGYYEQYF.

This chain connects TRBV7-2 to TRBJ2-3; TRBD2 agrees at 9 bases. The ends lost 4 bases at V and 2 bases at J; junction bases unmatched: 4. The CDR3 contains 15 residues. Germline V gene sequence: CDR1 SGHTA, CDR2 FQGNSA. CDR3 in amino acids: CASSSRGGDTDTQYF. The CDR3 DNA reads TGTGCCAGCAGCTCCCGCGGGGGGGACACAGATACGCAGTATTTT. The full variable domain, completed using reference TRBV7-2 and TRBJ2-3, is GAGVSQSPSNKVTEKGKDVELRCDPISGHTALYWYRQSLGQGLEFLIYFQGNSAPDKSGLPSDRFSAERTGGSVSTLTIQRTQQEDSAVYLCASSSRGGDTDTQYFGPGTRLTVL.

The CDR3 sequence: CAWVGGSPLHF. The CDR3 DNA reads as TGTGCCTGGGTAGGAGGTTCACCCCTCCACTTT. The J gene is TRBJ1-6, the V gene TRBV30; D gene uncertain. The CDR3 covers 11 residues. Trimming left V 5 bases short and J 9 bases short, with 8 bases between. Germline CDR1 reads GTSNPN; CDR2 reads SVGIG (reference sequence).

This clone appeared a few times. This chain joins TRBV4-3 and TRBJ1-1; 8 nucleotides align to TRBD1. The CDR3 is 17 residues long. Germline CDR1 is LGHNA and CDR2 is YSLEER. V trimming: 0 bases; J trimming: 0 bases; junction bases outside the gene matches: 6. This chain's CDR3 is CASSQDPQGALNTEAFF. CDR3 sequence (DNA): TGCGCCAGCAGCCAAGATCCCCAGGGGGCCCTGAACACTGAAGCTTTCTTT.

A few counts support this clone. The chain carries TRBV4-3 and TRBJ1-4; the match to TRBD1 covers 9 bases. The germline V gene encodes CDR1 LGHNA and CDR2 YSLEER. The CDR3 has 18 amino acids. The ends lost 0 bases at V and 8 bases at J; junction bases unmatched: 13. As DNA, the CDR3 is TGCGCCAGCAGCCAAGATCAAACTTTGGGACAGGGAGGGGAAAAACTGTTTTTT. It yields the protein CASSQDQTLGQGGEKLFF.

This clone was counted only a few times. The rearrangement uses TRBV18 and TRBJ1-2; 10 bases are shared with TRBD1. The CDR3 sequence is 15 residues long. V was pared by 2 bases and J by 7 bases, with 7 bases of the junction left unmatched. The V gene's germline CDR1 is KGHSH and CDR2 LQKENI. The CDR3 is CASSPEGQGIGGYTF. CDR3 DNA: TGTGCCAGCTCACCAGAGGGACAGGGGATCGGTGGCTACACCTTC.